These T cell receptor beta chains were read from a single sample in a study of cytomegalovirus exposure and HLA in healthy donors. The assay was immunoSEQ multiplex PCR, and TCRdb's table has in-frame clones only and misses some. The sample contains 100,000 to 150,000 clones, about 81% of which appear only once. The sample consisted of PBMCs. The receptor source for this set is a woman in her 30s in good health and CMV-seronegative. The CDR3 runs from the conserved cysteine through the conserved F or W. A D gene is named only where the DNA matches it firmly. Some rows mark clone size as missing; the rest say once, few, many or name a class of expanded clone.

V	J	size	D	CDR3	DNA
TRBV12-5	TRBJ2-1	-	TRBD2	CASGMGRTSGEYNEQFF	TGTGCTAGTGGTATGGGACGGACTAGCGGGGAGTACAATGAGCAGTTCTTC
TRBV14	TRBJ1-1	-	-	CASSPVGQLNTEAFF	TGTGCCAGCAGCCCAGTCGGACAGTTGAACACTGAAGCTTTCTTT
TRBV18	TRBJ1-2	-	TRBD1	CASSQTRGTVYGYTF	TGTGCCAGCTCGCAAACCAGAGGGACAGTCTATGGCTACACCTTC
TRBV30	TRBJ2-1	few	-	CAWSVGGQREFF	TGTGCCTGGAGTGTCGGGGGACAGAGGGAGTTCTTC
TRBV5-1	TRBJ2-3	-	TRBD1	CASSWGTAATTDTQYF	TGCGCCAGCAGCTGGGGGACAGCGGCAACCACAGATACGCAGTATTTT
TRBV7-8	TRBJ2-2	-	TRBD1	CASSHPAGNTGGELFF	TGTGCCAGCAGCCACCCAGCGGGAAACACAGGGGGCGAGCTGTTTTTT
TRBV11-2	TRBJ1-3	-	TRBD1	CASSLTGAGNTIYF	TGTGCCAGCAGCTTAACAGGGGCTGGAAACACCATATATTTT
TRBV5-6	TRBJ1-1	-	-	CASSARYGTEAFF	TGTGCCAGCAGTGCACGGTACGGCACTGAAGCTTTCTTT
TRBV19	TRBJ2-1	-	-	CASSIRGYNEQFF	TGTGCCAGTAGTATAAGGGGATACAATGAGCAGTTCTTC
TRBV9	TRBJ2-3	-	TRBD2	CASSSLSGLAGASDTQYF	TGTGCCAGCAGCTCCCTGTCGGGACTAGCGGGGGCCTCAGATACGCAGTATTTT
TRBV10-2	TRBJ1-5	few	TRBD1	CASSEFPGQANQPQHF	TGCGCCAGCAGTGAGTTTCCGGGACAGGCCAATCAGCCCCAGCATTTT
TRBV27	TRBJ2-7	-	-	CASSRGHHSYEQYF	TGTGCCAGTTCAAGGGGACATCACTCCTACGAGCAGTACTTC
TRBV23-1	TRBJ1-5	-	TRBD1	CATEQGIVQPQHF	TGCGCCACTGAACAGGGGATAGTTCAGCCCCAGCATTTT
TRBV7-2	TRBJ2-4	-	-	CASSFTGPKNIQYF	TGTGCCAGCAGCTTCACAGGGCCCAAAAACATTCAGTACTTC
TRBV19	TRBJ2-7	-	TRBD1	CASSIAGQGYEQYF	TGTGCCAGTAGTATCGCGGGACAGGGTTACGAGCAGTACTTC
TRBV11-2	TRBJ2-1	once	TRBD2	CASSLPSGGASEQFF	TGTGCCAGCAGCTTACCTAGCGGGGGGGCGAGTGAGCAGTTCTTC
TRBV11-3	TRBJ2-1	-	TRBD2	CASSFRLAGGNEQFF	TGTGCCAGCAGCTTCCGACTAGCGGGAGGCAATGAGCAGTTCTTC
TRBV7-9	TRBJ2-1	-	TRBD2	CASSFAPPGLAGRGEQFF	TGTGCCAGCAGCTTTGCCCCCCCGGGACTAGCGGGAAGGGGTGAGCAGTTCTTC
TRBV5-1	TRBJ2-5	-	-	CASSAGTPTETQYF	TGCGCCAGCAGCGCAGGGACACCCACAGAGACCCAGTACTTC
TRBV18	TRBJ2-3	-	TRBD2	CASSPPGLGGADTQYF	TGTGCCAGCTCACCACCGGGACTAGGAGGGGCAGATACGCAGTATTTT
TRBV4-3	TRBJ2-3	-	-	CASSQDGGADTQYF	TGCGCCAGCAGCCAAGATGGGGGCGCAGATACGCAGTATTTT
TRBV6-4	TRBJ2-1	-	TRBD1	CASSIVPGGQGNEQFF	TGTGCCAGCAGTATAGTACCAGGGGGTCAGGGTAATGAGCAGTTCTTC
TRBV5-1	TRBJ2-6	-	-	CASSLESTSGANVLTF	TGCGCCAGCAGCTTGGAGTCTACCTCTGGGGCCAACGTCCTGACTTTC
TRBV7-6	TRBJ1-3	-	-	CASSLDRISNTIYF	TGTGCCAGCAGCCTCGACAGGATTTCGAACACCATATATTTT
TRBV29-1	TRBJ2-1	-	-	CSVEESYNEQFF	TGCAGCGTTGAGGAGTCCTACAATGAGCAGTTCTTC
TRBV7-9	TRBJ2-5	-	-	CSSSPSVVETQYF	TGTTCCAGCAGCCCCAGCGTCGTCGAGACCCAGTACTTC
TRBV29-1	TRBJ2-1	-	TRBD2	CSIRLAGAGVWNEQFF	TGCAGCATCAGACTAGCGGGAGCGGGGGTTTGGAATGAGCAGTTCTTC
TRBV30	TRBJ2-5	-	TRBD2	CAWSVIAGKETQYF	TGTGCCTGGAGTGTAATAGCGGGGAAAGAGACCCAGTACTTC
TRBV7-8	TRBJ2-7	-	TRBD1	CASSLRAGGSEQYF	TGTGCCAGCAGCTTAAGGGCAGGGGGCAGCGAGCAGTACTTC
TRBV7-9	TRBJ1-3	-	TRBD1	CASSLTTGAGNTIYF	TGTGCCAGCAGCCTGACGACAGGGGCAGGAAACACCATATATTTT
TRBV6-1	TRBJ1-6	-	-	CASSVFRAGRSSYNSPLHF	TGTGCCAGCAGTGTCTTCCGTGCGGGGCGCAGCTCCTATAATTCACCCCTCCACTTT
TRBV7-9	TRBJ1-2	once	-	CASSLAAQGNYGYTF	TGTGCCAGCAGCTTAGCCGCGCAGGGTAACTATGGCTACACCTTC
TRBV5-1	TRBJ2-5	-	TRBD1	CASSSQGTEETQYF	TGCGCCAGCAGCTCACAGGGGACAGAAGAGACCCAGTACTTC
TRBV9	TRBJ2-1	-	TRBD1	CASSGGQGERAEQFF	TGTGCCAGCAGCGGGGGACAGGGGGAACGGGCTGAGCAGTTCTTC
TRBV27	TRBJ2-7	-	-	CASSLALNYEQYF	TGTGCCAGCAGTTTAGCACTTAACTACGAGCAGTACTTC